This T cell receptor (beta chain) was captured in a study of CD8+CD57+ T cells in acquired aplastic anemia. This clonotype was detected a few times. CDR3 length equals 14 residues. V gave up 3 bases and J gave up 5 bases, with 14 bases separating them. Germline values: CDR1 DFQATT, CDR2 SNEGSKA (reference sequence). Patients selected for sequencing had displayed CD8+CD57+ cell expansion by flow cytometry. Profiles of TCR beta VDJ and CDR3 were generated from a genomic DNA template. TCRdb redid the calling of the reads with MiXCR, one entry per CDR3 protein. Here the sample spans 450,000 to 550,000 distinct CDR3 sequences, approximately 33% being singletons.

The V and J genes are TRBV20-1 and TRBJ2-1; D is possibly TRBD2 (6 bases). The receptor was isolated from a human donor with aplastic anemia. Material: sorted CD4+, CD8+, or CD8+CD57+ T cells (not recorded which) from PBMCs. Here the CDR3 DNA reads TGCAGTGCTAGCCTCCCCGGGGGAGACAATGAGCAGTTCTTC. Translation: CSASLPGGDNEQFF.